The rows below give T cell receptor beta chains drawn from one sample of a study of T cells in Graves' hyperthyroidism and ophthalmopathy. TCRdb redid the calling of the multiplex PCR reads with MiXCR, one entry per CDR3 protein. Of 560,000 or so distinct CDR3 sequences detected, around 42% appear once; the ten largest clones hold roughly 8.2%. Sequenced input: peripheral blood or thyroid tissue (not recorded which). These TCRs come from a woman younger than 35 with Graves' hyperthyroidism. The CDR3 runs from the conserved cysteine through the conserved F or W. D genes are given only for firm matches. For some rows the clone size is stated as once, few or many, or as a class when expanded; others skip it.

few	TRBV5-5	TRBJ2-7	TRBD1	CASTMRAGTGGTYEQYF	TGTGCCAGCACCATGCGCGCCGGGACAGGGGGAACCTACGAGCAGTACTTC
NA	TRBV7-2	TRBJ2-5	NA	CASSLSGLGETQYF	TGTGCCAGCAGCTTATCAGGGTTGGGAGAGACCCAGTACTTC
NA	TRBV5-1	TRBJ1-5	NA	CASSLDQNQPQHF	TGCGCCAGCAGCTTGGATCAGAATCAGCCCCAGCATTTT
many	TRBV7-2	TRBJ1-1	NA	CASRPIWTEAFF	TGTGCCAGCAGGCCTATTTGGACTGAAGCTTTCTTT
NA	TRBV10-3	TRBJ2-7	NA	CAISRGSYEQYF	TGTGCCATCAGCCGGGGCTCCTACGAGCAGTACTTC
NA	TRBV12-3/TRBV12-4	TRBJ2-5	NA	CASSLRTTDGETQYF	TGTGCCAGCAGTTTAAGGACAACGGATGGAGAGACCCAGTACTTC
NA	TRBV29-1	TRBJ1-2	TRBD1	CSVEPGQAYGYTF	TGCAGCGTTGAACCGGGACAGGCCTATGGCTACACCTTC
few	TRBV19	TRBJ1-1	TRBD1	CASSTGQGLNTEAFF	TGTGCCAGTAGTACCGGACAGGGACTGAACACTGAAGCTTTCTTT
few	TRBV19	TRBJ1-2	NA	CASRPSDTGESGYGYTF	TGTGCCAGTAGACCCTCCGACACCGGGGAAAGTGGCTATGGCTACACCTTC
few	TRBV12-3/TRBV12-4	TRBJ2-5	NA	CASSLFTETQYF	TGTGCCAGCAGTTTGTTTACAGAGACCCAGTACTTC
few	TRBV2	TRBJ1-5	NA	CASSYGGQPQHF	TGTGCCAGCAGTTACGGCGGACAGCCCCAGCATTTT
few	TRBV7-2	TRBJ2-2	TRBD1	CASSWRRDRENTGELFF	TGTGCCAGCAGTTGGCGGAGGGACAGGGAGAACACCGGGGAGCTGTTTTTT
NA	TRBV15	TRBJ1-2	NA	CATSREVGTSYGYTF	TGTGCCACCAGCAGAGAAGTAGGGACTAGCTATGGCTACACCTTC
once	TRBV7-9	TRBJ2-7	TRBD2	CASSQALAGGYEQYF	TGTGCCAGCAGCCAAGCACTAGCGGGAGGATACGAGCAGTACTTC
NA	TRBV24-1	TRBJ1-3	NA	CATGQGDGYTIYF	TGTGCCACCGGGCAGGGTGATGGCTACACCATATATTTT
NA	TRBV6-5	TRBJ1-1	NA	CASSQMAGAEAFF	TGTGCCAGCAGTCAGATGGCGGGGGCTGAAGCTTTCTTT
many	TRBV15	TRBJ2-6	NA	CATSSGRSGANVLTF	TGTGCCACCAGCAGCGGACGGTCTGGGGCCAACGTCCTGACTTTC
many	TRBV2	TRBJ2-7	TRBD2	CANPSKSGSLHEQYF	TGTGCCAACCCCTCTAAAAGCGGGAGTCTCCACGAGCAGTACTTC
NA	TRBV7-8	TRBJ1-1	NA	CASSFGGREFF	TGTGCCAGCAGCTTCGGGGGGAGGGAGTTCTTT
once	TRBV15	TRBJ1-2	TRBD1	CATSSLNRIETGNYGYTF	TGTGCCACCAGCAGCTTGAATCGGATTGAGACAGGGAACTATGGCTACACCTTC
NA	TRBV19	TRBJ1-1	TRBD1	CASSAHRGWDNTEAFF	TGTGCCAGTAGTGCACACAGGGGCTGGGATAACACTGAAGCTTTCTTT
NA	TRBV12-3/TRBV12-4	TRBJ2-5	NA	CALGEGGETQYF	TGTGCCCTCGGTGAGGGGGGAGAGACCCAGTACTTC
few	TRBV5-1	TRBJ2-7	TRBD2	CASSSGLAGGTYEQYF	TGCGCCAGCAGCTCCGGACTAGCGGGAGGAACCTACGAGCAGTACTTC
many	TRBV19	TRBJ1-2	NA	CASSTGALYGYTF	TGTGCCAGTAGTACAGGGGCTCTCTATGGCTACACCTTC
NA	TRBV2	TRBJ2-5	NA	CASRSAAIQETQYF	TGTGCCAGCAGAAGCGCGGCCATCCAAGAGACCCAGTACTTC
NA	TRBV29-1	TRBJ2-5	NA	CSVETGNGETQYF	TGCAGCGTTGAAACCGGGAACGGGGAGACCCAGTACTTC
NA	TRBV2	TRBJ1-5	NA	CASSLGRSGADQPQHF	TGTGCCAGCAGCTTAGGCCGGTCGGGGGCGGATCAGCCCCAGCATTTT
few	TRBV7-9	TRBJ2-2	NA	CASSYPSRIADNTGELFF	TGTGCCAGCAGCTACCCGTCCCGGATAGCAGATAACACCGGGGAGCTGTTTTTT
many	TRBV7-9	TRBJ2-7	TRBD1	CASSLDDREAYEQYF	TGTGCCAGCAGCCTCGACGACAGGGAAGCCTACGAGCAGTACTTC
NA	TRBV24-1	TRBJ2-5	NA	CATSEGSHPGPETQYF	TGTGCCACCAGTGAAGGCAGCCATCCGGGGCCGGAGACCCAGTACTTC
once	TRBV7-6	TRBJ1-2	NA	CASSSGTGSGYTF	TGTGCCAGCAGCTCTGGGACTGGCTCTGGCTACACCTTC